This entry lists 25 T cell receptor beta chains sequenced from one sample in a study of immune cell composition in non-small cell lung cancer. The table came from immunoSEQ multiplex PCR; TCRdb's copy has only in-frame clones and leaves some out. Of approximately 3,000 clones listed, roughly 70% are singletons. Sequenced: lung tumor tissue. Receptor source: a human donor with non-small cell lung cancer.

A remark on this clone: This same CDR3 is encoded by further DNA sequences in the sample. The chain uses TRBV28 and TRBJ1-4, with 7 nucleotides matching TRBD1. V lost 6 bases, J lost 8 bases, and 9 bases stayed unmatched. Looked up from germline, CDR1 is MDHEN and CDR2 is SYDVKM. The CDR3 is made up of 14 amino acids. CDR3 in DNA: TGTGCCAGCAGCCGCGGACAGGCACGCGAAAAACTGTTTTTT. Amino acid sequence: CASSRGQAREKLFF.

V and J are TRBV5-1 and TRBJ2-1; TRBD2 agrees at 10 bases. Germline V gives CDR1 SGHRS, CDR2 YFSETQ. The V gene end was trimmed by 0 bases and the J gene end by 8 bases; junction bases not matched to a gene: 8. This CDR3 spans 16 amino acids. In DNA form, the CDR3 reads TGCGCCAGCAGCTTGGCAGCGGGAGGGCAGAGCTATGAGCAGTTCTTC. Translating gives CASSLAAGGQSYEQFF.

V and J are TRBV2 and TRBJ1-2; TRBD1 matches at 8 bases. Germline CDR1 is SNHLY and CDR2 is FYNNEI. This CDR3 has 13 amino acids. CDR3 DNA sequence: TGTGCTTCGACAGGGGATGCAGTAAGGGGCTACACCTTC. It yields the protein CASTGDAVRGYTF.

The chain carries TRBV29-1 and TRBJ2-5; D possibly corresponds to TRBD2 (5 bases). The CDR3 contains 13 residues. Germline V lookup: CDR1 SQVTM, CDR2 ANQGSEA. Trimming pared 7 bases from V and 1 base from J, leaving 13 bases between. The CDR3 DNA follows: TGCAGCGGGACTGGGGTGGGCCAAGAGACCCAGTACTTC. Amino acids: CSGTGVGQETQYF.

The chain carries TRBV7-9 and TRBJ2-7; D possibly corresponds to TRBD1 (7 bases). This CDR3 spans 15 amino acids. The germline gives CDR1 SEHNR, CDR2 FQNEAQ (reference sequence). V was pared by 3 bases and J by 2 bases, with 14 bases between. CDR3 DNA: TGTGCCAGCAGCTTGGGCGGGACAGTTCCCTACGAGCAGTACTTC. This sequence encodes CASSLGGTVPYEQYF.

The chain uses TRBV5-8 and TRBJ2-7; D may be TRBD1 (6 bases). The germline V gene has CDR1 SGHTS and CDR2 YDEGEE. V lost 4 bases to trimming and J lost 2 bases, with 13 bases between them. The CDR3 sequence is 14 residues long. The CDR3 loop reads CASSGDRWTYEQYF. The CDR3 DNA reads TGTGCCAGCAGCGGAGACAGGTGGACCTACGAGCAGTACTTC.

This chain links TRBV7-9 with TRBJ2-3; 9 bases match TRBD1. Germline CDR1 reads SEHNR; CDR2 reads FQNEAQ (reference sequence). The length of the CDR3 is 16 residues. The ends lost 6 bases at V and 9 bases at J; junction bases unmatched: 16. The CDR3 region has the DNA TGTGCCAGCAGTCCATGGGGGGACAGGGTGAGACGGACGCAGTATTTT. Protein sequence: CASSPWGDRVRRTQYF. Full variable domain (rest looked up from reference TRBV7-9 and TRBJ2-3): DTGVSQNPRHKITKRGQNVTFRCDPISEHNRLYWYRQTLGQGPEFLTYFQNEAQLEKSRLLSDRFSAERPKGSFSTLEIQRTEQGDSAMYLCASSPWGDRVRRTQYFGPGTRLTVL.

The chain has TRBV6-5 and TRBJ2-7; 10 nucleotides match TRBD1. V trimming: 2 bases; J trimming: 2 bases; junction bases outside the gene matches: 6. This CDR3 is 16 amino acids long. CDR1 is MNHEY and CDR2 is SVGAGI in the germline V gene. The DNA for the CDR3 is TGTGCCAGCAGTTACGCGGGACAGGGGCGGACCTACGAGCAGTACTTC. Protein sequence: CASSYAGQGRTYEQYF.

V and J are TRBV10-3 and TRBJ1-2; 7 nucleotides match TRBD1. CDR1 is ENHRY, CDR2 SYGVKD, per germline. The CDR3 is made up of 12 amino acids. Trimming took 7 bases from V and 8 from J; bases not matched to a gene: 7. This CDR3 reads CAINDRDGGYTF. The CDR3 DNA follows: TGTGCCATCAACGACAGGGATGGAGGCTACACCTTC.

The chain recombines TRBV11-2 with TRBJ2-7; TRBD2 agrees at 7 bases. This CDR3 contains 13 residues. J lost 4 bases, V lost 3 bases, and 3 bases had no gene match. Per the germline V gene, CDR1 is SGHAT and CDR2 is FQNNGV. The CDR3, as DNA: TGTGCCAGCAGCTTTGGGGGGGGTTACGAGCAGTACTTC. Encoded protein: CASSFGGGYEQYF.

This sequence joins TRBV2 and TRBJ2-1; D not certain. Per germline, CDR1 SNHLY and CDR2 FYNNEI. This CDR3 spans 10 amino acids. Trimming shortened V by 0 bases and J by 16 bases, and 7 bases separated the two germline ends. DNA of the CDR3: TGTGCCAGCAGTGAAGCGCGGAATTTCTTC. Protein: CASSEARNFF.

This clone was seen a single time. V is TRBV15 and J is TRBJ2-3; perhaps TRBD1 as D (8 bases). The V and J ends lost 3 bases and 3 bases respectively, with 34 bases between them. This CDR3 has 22 residues. In germline, CDR1 is LNHNV, CDR2 YYDKDF (reference sequence). CDR3 protein: CATSRRSRDRRKGGGPTDTQYF. CDR3 nucleotides: TGTGCCACCAGCAGGAGATCGAGGGACAGGAGGAAGGGAGGGGGGCCGACAGATACGCAGTATTTT.

This clone has just a few counts. The rearrangement joins TRBV6-6 to TRBJ1-1; 8 bases map to TRBD1. Germline CDR1 and CDR2: MNHNY and SVGAGI (reference sequence). The CDR3 runs to 10 residues. The V segment lost 6 bases and the J segment 10 bases; nucleotides outside the gene matches: 1. CDR3: CASRDRVAFF. For the CDR3, the DNA is TGTGCCAGCAGGGACAGGGTAGCTTTCTTT.

The V gene is TRBV28, the J gene TRBJ1-5, with 7 bases lining up with TRBD1. The V gene end was trimmed by 2 bases and the J gene end by 5 bases; junction bases not matched to a gene: 6. CDR3 length equals 15 residues. Germline V gene lookup returns CDR1 MDHEN and CDR2 SYDVKM. CDR3 nucleotides: TGTGCCAGCAGTTTAGCTGACAGGGTTGATCAGCCCCAGCATTTT. Translated: CASSLADRVDQPQHF.

For this clone: This sample also contains other DNA sequences that code for the same CDR3. The rearrangement joins TRBV6-1 to TRBJ2-7; 8 nucleotides line up with TRBD2. The J segment lost 1 base and the V segment lost 4 bases, leaving 9 bases of the junction unmatched. The germline CDR1 and CDR2 sequences are MNHNS and SASEGT. The length of the CDR3 is 16 residues. CDR3 amino acids: CASSGISGRSSYEQYF. In nucleotides, the CDR3 is TGTGCCAGCAGTGGAATCAGCGGGAGAAGTTCCTACGAGCAGTACTTC.

This chain joins TRBV18 and TRBJ1-2, with 7 bases aligning to TRBD1. CDR3 length equals 15 residues. V lost 4 bases to trimming and J lost 1 base; unmatched junction nucleotides: 6. Germline CDR1 KGHSH, CDR2 LQKENI. The CDR3, as DNA: TGTGCCAGCTCACACGACAGGGAACGTAACTATGGCTACACCTTC. This gives the protein CASSHDRERNYGYTF.

The chain links TRBV2 to TRBJ1-2, with D perhaps TRBD1 (6 bases). The germline CDR1 and CDR2 sequences are SNHLY and FYNNEI. This CDR3 comprises 18 residues. The germline V and J ends were trimmed by 4 bases and 2 bases, with 23 bases remaining between them. The CDR3 DNA reads TGTGCCAGCAGTGGGGAGCGGGGGCGAATAGGTTTGAACTATGGCTACACCTTC. It is translated as CASSGERGRIGLNYGYTF.

J is TRBJ2-3 and V is TRBV30; 10 bases agree with TRBD2. In germline, CDR1 is GTSNPN, CDR2 SVGIG (reference sequence). The CDR3 loop spans 15 amino acids. With 1 base clipped from V and 4 bases from J, the junction kept 5 bases outside the gene matches. The CDR3 nucleotides read TGTGCCTGGAGTGGACGGCTAGCGGGAGCAGATACGCAGTATTTT. Amino acids: CAWSGRLAGADTQYF. Combining the CDR3 with reference TRBV30 and TRBJ2-3 gives the whole variable domain SQTIHQWPATLVQPVGSPLSLECTVEGTSNPNLYWYRQAAGRGLQLLFYSVGIGQISSEVPQNLSASRPQDRQFILSSKKLLLSDSGFYLCAWSGRLAGADTQYFGPGTRLTVL.

This rearrangement joins TRBV29-1 to TRBJ1-1; 12 bases map to TRBD1. The germline CDR1 and CDR2 sequences are SQVTM and ANQGSEA. Losses at the gene ends were 7 bases for V and 1 base for J; bases not matched to a gene: 10. The CDR3 consists of 16 residues. The CDR3 DNA reads TGCAGCGGCCTTGGGACAGGGGGCGCGCGGAACACTGAAGCTTTCTTT. It encodes CSGLGTGGARNTEAFF. Together with reference TRBV29-1 and TRBJ1-1, the CDR3 gives the full variable domain: SAVISQKPSRDICQRGTSLTIQCQVDSQVTMMFWYRQQPGQSLTLIATANQGSEATYESGFVIDKFPISRPNLTFSTLTVSNMSPEDSSIYLCSGLGTGGARNTEAFFGQGTRLTVV.

The count of this clone is one. The chain is built from TRBV2 and TRBJ2-6; possibly TRBD1 for D (6 bases). The CDR3 has 17 amino acids. Trimming removed 4 bases from V and 0 bases from J, with 13 bases in between. Germline loops: CDR1 SNHLY, CDR2 FYNNEI. CDR3 nucleotides: TGTGCCAGCAGTGCAGGGGACCCTCTCTCTGGGGCCAACGTCCTGACTTTC. Translated, it gives CASSAGDPLSGANVLTF.

The rearrangement links TRBV19 to TRBJ2-3, with 11 positions matching TRBD1. The CDR3 loop spans 17 amino acids. J was trimmed by 3 bases and V by 3 bases; bases with no gene match: 8. Germline CDR1 is LNHDA and CDR2 is SQIVND (reference sequence). The CDR3 loop is CASSINPGQGETDTQYF. CDR3 nucleotide sequence: TGTGCCAGTAGTATTAATCCGGGACAGGGGGAAACAGATACGCAGTATTTT.

The chain uses TRBV6-5 and TRBJ1-5; D unresolved. Germline values: CDR1 MNHEY, CDR2 SVGAGI. Trimming shortened V by 6 bases and J by 0 bases, and 6 bases separated the two germline ends. The CDR3 totals 13 residues. The CDR3 loop is CASRSGSNQPQHF. The CDR3 DNA follows: TGTGCCAGCAGATCAGGTAGCAATCAGCCCCAGCATTTT.

This clone appeared a few times. The chain joins TRBV7-3 to TRBJ1-2, with D perhaps matching TRBD1 (5 bases). V lost 6 bases, J lost 7 bases, and 18 bases lay in between. The germline gives CDR1 SGHTA, CDR2 FQGTGA. CDR3 length equals 14 residues. The CDR3 DNA follows: TGTGCCAGCAGAGCTTCGTCCGGGACTTCTGGCTACACCTTC. This gives the protein CASRASSGTSGYTF.

The chain carries TRBV30 and TRBJ1-1; D uncertain. CDR3 length: 12 residues. Germline V lookup: CDR1 GTSNPN, CDR2 SVGIG (reference sequence). V was pared by 5 bases and J by 4 bases, with 11 bases between. In nucleotides, the CDR3 is TGTGCCTGGGGCGGTGTTTCCACTGAAGCTTTCTTT. This codes for CAWGGVSTEAFF.

This clone has more than one count but fewer than ten. The chain couples TRBV11-2 to TRBJ1-1; no firm D call. Germline assignment: CDR1 SGHAT and CDR2 FQNNGV. With 2 bases removed from V and 0 bases from J, the gap between germline ends came to 7 bases. This CDR3 has 14 residues. The CDR3 sequence is CASSLSLMNTEAFF. The CDR3 DNA reads as TGTGCCAGCAGCTTATCACTCATGAACACTGAAGCTTTCTTT.